The rows below give T cell receptor beta chains drawn from one sample of a study of cytomegalovirus exposure and HLA in healthy donors. Produced via immunoSEQ multiplex PCR; TCRdb's table is partial and in-frame only. The sample has over 150,000 clones, 68% seen once. Sequenced input: PBMCs. The receptors come from a man between 45 and 60 years old in good health and CMV-seronegative. Each CDR3 is given with its conserved first and last residue. D genes are given only for firm matches. Size values are once, few and many counts, or a class for expanded clones, and some rows have none.

D gene	clone size	J gene	V gene	CDR3 protein	CDR3 DNA
NA	NA	TRBJ1-5	TRBV6-5	CASSNGGPSNQPQHF	TGTGCCAGCAGCAACGGGGGACCTAGCAATCAGCCCCAGCATTTT
NA	NA	TRBJ1-6	TRBV5-4	CASSWAGNYNSPLHF	TGTGCCAGCAGCTGGGCCGGGAATTATAATTCACCCCTCCACTTT
TRBD1	NA	TRBJ1-1	TRBV29-1	CSVDGDRAEAFF	TGCAGCGTTGATGGGGACAGGGCTGAAGCTTTCTTT
NA	NA	TRBJ1-1	TRBV19	CASRELRNTEAFF	TGTGCCAGTAGGGAGCTGAGGAACACTGAAGCTTTCTTT
NA	NA	TRBJ1-5	TRBV4-3	CASSQDQGSQPQHF	TGCGCCAGCAGCCAAGACCAGGGGTCTCAGCCCCAGCATTTT
NA	NA	TRBJ1-5	TRBV5-8	CASSLVAGISNQPQHF	TGTGCCAGCAGCTTGGTGGCAGGGATAAGCAATCAGCCCCAGCATTTT
TRBD1	NA	TRBJ1-1	TRBV5-6	CASSLYTPGGRRNTEAFF	TGTGCCAGCAGCTTGTACACTCCAGGGGGAAGGAGAAACACTGAAGCTTTCTTT
TRBD2	NA	TRBJ2-5	TRBV29-1	CSVSPGVVAGGETQYF	TGCAGCGTCTCCCCGGGGGTGGTAGCGGGGGGAGAGACCCAGTACTTC
TRBD1	few	TRBJ2-5	TRBV2	CASSYTTGEVAQYF	TGTGCCAGCAGTTACACGACAGGGGAGGTGGCCCAGTACTTC
NA	NA	TRBJ1-2	TRBV10-2	CASTTTGSNYGYTF	TGCGCCAGCACCACGACAGGTAGTAACTATGGCTACACCTTC
NA	NA	TRBJ1-6	TRBV6-1	CASSQYNSPLHF	TGTGCCAGCAGCCAGTATAATTCACCCCTCCACTTT
TRBD1	once	TRBJ1-5	TRBV19	CASSIWTGGGNQPQHF	TGTGCCAGTAGTATTTGGACAGGGGGGGGTAATCAGCCCCAGCATTTT
NA	NA	TRBJ2-3	TRBV13	CASNGRGQEDTQYF	TGTGCCAGCAACGGCAGGGGCCAGGAAGATACGCAGTATTTT
NA	NA	TRBJ2-3	TRBV7-3	CASSSSGYNTDTQYF	TGTGCCAGCAGCTCAAGCGGATACAACACAGATACGCAGTATTTT
NA	NA	TRBJ1-2	TRBV28	CASHQVSPNYGYTF	TGTGCCAGCCACCAGGTCTCCCCTAACTATGGCTACACCTTC
NA	few	TRBJ1-4	TRBV15	CATSRDPNEKLFF	TGTGCCACCAGCAGAGATCCGAATGAAAAACTGTTTTTT
TRBD1	once	TRBJ1-2	TRBV19	CASTIGQGANYGYTF	TGTGCCAGTACCATCGGGCAGGGGGCGAACTATGGCTACACCTTC
TRBD1	few	TRBJ1-1	TRBV18	CASSMDRTDTEAFF	TGTGCCAGCTCAATGGACAGGACGGACACTGAAGCTTTCTTT
NA	few	TRBJ1-6	TRBV6-1	CASRGPGRNSPLHF	TGTGCCAGCAGAGGCCCTGGGAGGAATTCACCCCTCCACTTT
NA	NA	TRBJ2-7	TRBV20-1	CSAKAGYEQYF	TGCAGTGCTAAGGCAGGCTACGAGCAGTACTTC
NA	NA	TRBJ2-7	TRBV2	CASAASSGERRGYF	TGTGCCAGCGCCGCGTCGAGTGGGGAACGAAGGGGGTACTTC
NA	NA	TRBJ2-2	TRBV5-1	CASTAGQVNTGELFF	TGCGCCAGCACCGCGGGGCAGGTTAACACCGGGGAGCTGTTTTTT
TRBD2	few	TRBJ2-5	TRBV25-1	CASSGQYQLALQETQYF	TGTGCCAGCAGTGGCCAATATCAACTAGCGCTGCAAGAGACCCAGTACTTC
TRBD1	NA	TRBJ1-3	TRBV5-6	CASSLDRERRNTIYF	TGTGCCAGCAGCCTCGACAGGGAGAGAAGAAACACCATATATTTT
TRBD2	NA	TRBJ2-7	TRBV15	CATSSRLAASYEQYF	TGTGCCACCAGCTCGCGACTAGCGGCTTCCTACGAGCAGTACTTC
TRBD1	NA	TRBJ1-3	TRBV5-6	CASSPLQGAGGNTIYF	TGTGCCAGCAGCCCGCTACAGGGGGCAGGTGGAAACACCATATATTTT
TRBD1	NA	TRBJ1-2	TRBV4-1	CASSPSSGTGGRGYTF	TGCGCCAGCAGCCCATCCTCCGGGACAGGGGGCCGAGGCTACACCTTC
NA	NA	TRBJ1-5	TRBV18	CASSPPGTGGQPQHF	TGTGCCAGCTCACCACCCGGGACGGGAGGCCAGCCCCAGCATTTT
TRBD1	NA	TRBJ2-3	TRBV10-2	CASSESGTGGLTDTQYF	TGCGCCAGCAGTGAGTCGGGGACAGGGGGCCTGACAGATACGCAGTATTTT
TRBD2	once	TRBJ2-1	TRBV28	CASSETSGGFRDEQFF	TGTGCCAGCTCTGAGACTAGCGGGGGCTTTAGGGATGAGCAGTTCTTC
TRBD2	NA	TRBJ2-5	TRBV19	CASSIGLAGTTRAQYF	TGTGCCAGTAGTATAGGCCTAGCGGGGACCACCAGGGCCCAGTACTTC
TRBD1	NA	TRBJ1-2	TRBV5-6	CASSYSTGGINYGYTF	TGTGCCAGCAGTTACTCGACAGGGGGCATTAACTATGGCTACACCTTC
NA	once	TRBJ1-2	TRBV19	CASSNGRRYGYTF	TGTGCCAGTAGTAACGGACGGAGGTATGGCTACACCTTC
TRBD1	NA	TRBJ2-2	TRBV5-1	CASSHRDSANTGELFF	TGCGCCAGCAGCCACCGGGACAGCGCGAACACCGGGGAGCTGTTTTTT
TRBD2	NA	TRBJ2-5	TRBV4-3	CASSQIRRGEQYF	TGCGCCAGCAGCCAAATCCGGCGGGGGGAGCAGTACTTC
TRBD1	NA	TRBJ1-6	TRBV5-1	CASRASWDRDLGSPLHF	TGCGCCAGCAGAGCCTCGTGGGACAGGGATTTGGGTTCACCCCTCCACTTT
NA	NA	TRBJ2-1	TRBV9	CASSVDIKYNEQFF	TGTGCCAGCAGCGTAGACATCAAATACAATGAGCAGTTCTTC
NA	NA	TRBJ2-2	TRBV5-1	CASRSLQNTGELFF	TGCGCCAGCAGGTCTTTACAGAACACCGGGGAGCTGTTTTTT
TRBD1	once	TRBJ1-5	TRBV7-9	CASSLQQGQPQHF	TGTGCCAGCAGCTTACAACAGGGGCAGCCCCAGCATTTT
NA	NA	TRBJ1-3	TRBV6-6	CASSYSGFSGNTIYF	TGTGCCAGCAGTTATTCAGGGTTCTCTGGAAACACCATATATTTT
TRBD1	NA	TRBJ1-2	TRBV5-1	CASSLGDRVYGYTF	TGCGCCAGCAGCTTGGGGGACAGGGTGTATGGCTACACCTTC